Listed below are T cell receptor beta chains from one sample, sequenced in a study of blood T cells in healthy people across ages. TCRdb re-analysed the 5' RACE reads in MiXCR, keeping a single row per CDR3 protein. This sample has about 640,000 distinct CDR3 sequences; under 70% occur once, and the top ten carry roughly 34%. The sequenced material came from blood. Receptors were obtained from a man in his sixties in good health. CDR3s include the opening cysteine and the closing phenylalanine or tryptophan. The order of the fields is CDR3 DNA, CDR3 protein, J gene, D gene, clone size, V gene. A D gene is named only where the DNA matches it firmly. The size field is filled for only some rows; it gives once, few, many or a size class.

DNA: TGCAGTGCTACCGCTGGGACAAGAATTGAGGGCTACACCTTC
CDR3: CSATAGTRIEGYTF
J: TRBJ1-2
D: NA
size: few
V: TRBV20-1

DNA: TGTGCCAGCAGCTTGAAGCTGGGGACGAACACTGAAGCTTTCTTT
CDR3: CASSLKLGTNTEAFF
J: TRBJ1-1
D: NA
size: NA
V: TRBV5-4

DNA: TGTGCCAGCAGCAAAGGCCGACATAACACTGAAGCTTTCTTT
CDR3: CASSKGRHNTEAFF
J: TRBJ1-1
D: NA
size: NA
V: TRBV21-1

DNA: TGTGCCAGCAGTCCTACCGGGGCCCGAGGGACCTACGAGCAGTACTTC
CDR3: CASSPTGARGTYEQYF
J: TRBJ2-7
D: NA
size: NA
V: TRBV27

DNA: TGTGCCAGCAGTCCTAGTAGAGAACTGACCTACGAGCAGTACTTC
CDR3: CASSPSRELTYEQYF
J: TRBJ2-7
D: NA
size: NA
V: TRBV12-3/TRBV12-4

DNA: TGTGCCAGCAGCTTGGGGCCGGGACAGGGGGCCGATACGCAGTATTTT
CDR3: CASSLGPGQGADTQYF
J: TRBJ2-3
D: TRBD1
size: NA
V: TRBV5-5

DNA: TGCGCCAGCAGCCTCAGCTGGCCGGTTGAAAAACTGTTTTTT
CDR3: CASSLSWPVEKLFF
J: TRBJ1-4
D: NA
size: NA
V: TRBV4-1

DNA: TGCGCCAGCAGCTTGGGGGTAGTAGCGGGATCAGTAGAGACCCAGTACTTC
CDR3: CASSLGVVAGSVETQYF
J: TRBJ2-5
D: TRBD2
size: NA
V: TRBV5-1

DNA: TGTGCCAGCAGCCAAGATTGGGAGGGGGCCGTGACAGATACGCAGTATTTT
CDR3: CASSQDWEGAVTDTQYF
J: TRBJ2-3
D: NA
size: once
V: TRBV3-1

DNA: TGTGCCAGCAGACCAACAGGGCCCGGGGCCTACGAGCAGTACTTC
CDR3: CASRPTGPGAYEQYF
J: TRBJ2-7
D: NA
size: NA
V: TRBV12-3/TRBV12-4

DNA: TGCAGTGCTAGAAACGGAAACTACGAGCGGTACTTC
CDR3: CSARNGNYERYF
J: TRBJ2-7
D: NA
size: NA
V: TRBV20-1

DNA: TGCAGTGCTAGAGCCCCAGGGGGGGGGAACACTGAAGCTTTCTTT
CDR3: CSARAPGGGNTEAFF
J: TRBJ1-1
D: TRBD1
size: NA
V: TRBV20-1

DNA: TGTGCCAGCAGTGAAGGGCAGTCCTGGACTGATACGCAGTATTTT
CDR3: CASSEGQSWTDTQYF
J: TRBJ2-3
D: NA
size: NA
V: TRBV2